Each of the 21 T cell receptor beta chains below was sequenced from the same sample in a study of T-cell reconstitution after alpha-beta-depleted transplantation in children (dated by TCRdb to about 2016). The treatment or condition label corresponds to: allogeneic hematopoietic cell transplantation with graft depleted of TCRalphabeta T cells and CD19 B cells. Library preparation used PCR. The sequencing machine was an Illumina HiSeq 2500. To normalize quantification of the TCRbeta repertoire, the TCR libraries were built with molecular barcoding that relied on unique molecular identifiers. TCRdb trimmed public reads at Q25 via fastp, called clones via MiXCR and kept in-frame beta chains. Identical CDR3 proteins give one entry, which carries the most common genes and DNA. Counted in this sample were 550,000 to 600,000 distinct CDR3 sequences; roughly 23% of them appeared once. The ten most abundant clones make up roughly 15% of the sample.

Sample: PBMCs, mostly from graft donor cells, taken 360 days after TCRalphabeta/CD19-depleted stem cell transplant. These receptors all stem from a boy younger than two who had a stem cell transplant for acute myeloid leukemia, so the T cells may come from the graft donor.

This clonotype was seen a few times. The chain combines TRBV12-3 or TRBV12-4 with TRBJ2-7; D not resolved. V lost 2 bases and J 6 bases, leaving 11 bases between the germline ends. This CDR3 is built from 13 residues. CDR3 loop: CASSLRVSGEQYF. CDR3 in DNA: TGTGCCAGCAGTTTACGGGTATCGGGCGAGCAGTACTTC.

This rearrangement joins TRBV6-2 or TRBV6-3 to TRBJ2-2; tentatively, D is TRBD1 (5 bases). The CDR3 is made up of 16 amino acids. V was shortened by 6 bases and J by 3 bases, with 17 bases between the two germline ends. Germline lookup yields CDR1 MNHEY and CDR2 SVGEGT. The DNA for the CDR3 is TGTGCCAGCAGACCCGGTCAGGGAAGGTACACCGGGGAGCTGTTTTTT. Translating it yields CASRPGQGRYTGELFF.

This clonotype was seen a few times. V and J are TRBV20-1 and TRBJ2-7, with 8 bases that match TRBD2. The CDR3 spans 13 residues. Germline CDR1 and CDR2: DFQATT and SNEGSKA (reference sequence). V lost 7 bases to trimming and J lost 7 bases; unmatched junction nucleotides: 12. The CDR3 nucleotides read TGCAGTGGAAAAGGACTAGCTACGGGAGAGCAGTACTTC. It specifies CSGKGLATGEQYF.

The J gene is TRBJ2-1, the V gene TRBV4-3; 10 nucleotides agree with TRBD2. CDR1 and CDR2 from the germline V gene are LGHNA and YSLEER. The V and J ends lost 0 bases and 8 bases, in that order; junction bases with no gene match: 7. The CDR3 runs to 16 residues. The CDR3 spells CASSQDLRTSGYEQFF. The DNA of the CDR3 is TGCGCCAGCAGCCAAGATCTAAGGACTAGCGGCTATGAGCAGTTCTTC.

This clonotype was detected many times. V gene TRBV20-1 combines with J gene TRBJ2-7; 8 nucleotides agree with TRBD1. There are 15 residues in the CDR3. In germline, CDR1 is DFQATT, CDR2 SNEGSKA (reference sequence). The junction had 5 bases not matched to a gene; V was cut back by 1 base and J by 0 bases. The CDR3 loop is CSARGGQALSYEQYF. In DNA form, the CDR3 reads TGCAGTGCTAGAGGGGGACAGGCCCTCTCCTACGAGCAGTACTTC.

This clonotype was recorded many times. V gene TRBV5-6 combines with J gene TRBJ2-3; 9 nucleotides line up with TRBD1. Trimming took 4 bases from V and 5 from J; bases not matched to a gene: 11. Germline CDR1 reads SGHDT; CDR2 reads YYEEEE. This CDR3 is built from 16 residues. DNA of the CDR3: TGTGCCAGCAGCATCAAGACAGGGGGGCATTTAGATACGCAGTATTTT. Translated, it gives CASSIKTGGHLDTQYF.

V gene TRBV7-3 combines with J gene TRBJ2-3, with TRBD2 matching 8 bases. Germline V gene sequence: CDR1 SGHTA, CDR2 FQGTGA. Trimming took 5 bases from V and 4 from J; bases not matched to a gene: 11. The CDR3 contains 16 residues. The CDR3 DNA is TGTGCCAGCAGCCCCCAAAGGACTAGCAGTCCAGATACGCAGTATTTT. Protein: CASSPQRTSSPDTQYF.

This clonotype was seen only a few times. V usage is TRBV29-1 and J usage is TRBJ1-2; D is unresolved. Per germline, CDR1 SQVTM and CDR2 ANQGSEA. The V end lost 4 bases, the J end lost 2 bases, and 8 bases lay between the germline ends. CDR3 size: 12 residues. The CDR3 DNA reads TGCAGCGTTGGTCTGGGAAACTATGGCTACACCTTC. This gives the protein CSVGLGNYGYTF.

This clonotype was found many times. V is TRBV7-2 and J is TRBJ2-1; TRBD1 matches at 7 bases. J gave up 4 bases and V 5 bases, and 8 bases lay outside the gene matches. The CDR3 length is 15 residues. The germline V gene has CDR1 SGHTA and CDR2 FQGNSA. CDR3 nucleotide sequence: TGTGCCAGCAGCCCCACAGGGGATGGATACAATGAGCAGTTCTTC. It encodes CASSPTGDGYNEQFF.

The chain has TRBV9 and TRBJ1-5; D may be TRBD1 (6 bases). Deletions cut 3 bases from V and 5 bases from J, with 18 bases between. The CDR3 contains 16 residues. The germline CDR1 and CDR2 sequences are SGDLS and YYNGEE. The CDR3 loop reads CASSALGGGAHQPQHF. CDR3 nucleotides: TGTGCCAGCAGCGCGTTGGGAGGGGGGGCCCATCAGCCCCAGCATTTT.

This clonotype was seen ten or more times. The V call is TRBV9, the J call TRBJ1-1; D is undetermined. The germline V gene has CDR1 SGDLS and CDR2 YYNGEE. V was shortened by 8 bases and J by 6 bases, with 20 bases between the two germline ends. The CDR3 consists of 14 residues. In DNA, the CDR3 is TGTGCCAGTCATCCCCCAGGTGGCGCGTCTGAAGCTTTCTTT. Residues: CASHPPGGASEAFF.

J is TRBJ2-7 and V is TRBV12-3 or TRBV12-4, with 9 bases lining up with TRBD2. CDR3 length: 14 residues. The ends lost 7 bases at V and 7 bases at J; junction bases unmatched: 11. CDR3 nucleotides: TGTGCCAGCACCTCAGGCGGGGGGGCTGGGGAGCAGTACTTC. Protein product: CASTSGGGAGEQYF.

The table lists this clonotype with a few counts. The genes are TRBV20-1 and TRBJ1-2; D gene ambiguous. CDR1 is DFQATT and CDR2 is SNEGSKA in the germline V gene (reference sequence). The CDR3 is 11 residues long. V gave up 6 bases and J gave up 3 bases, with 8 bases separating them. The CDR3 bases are TGCAGTGCCCGGCCAGACTATGGCTACACCTTC. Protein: CSARPDYGYTF.

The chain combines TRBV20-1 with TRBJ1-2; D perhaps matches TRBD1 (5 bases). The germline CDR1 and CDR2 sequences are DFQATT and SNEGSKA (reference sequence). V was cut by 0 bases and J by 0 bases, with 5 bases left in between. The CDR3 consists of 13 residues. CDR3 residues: CSAREQANYGYTF. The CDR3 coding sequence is TGCAGTGCTAGAGAACAGGCTAACTATGGCTACACCTTC.

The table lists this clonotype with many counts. CDR3 in amino acids: CASSLAQDRIADTQYF. CDR3 in DNA: TGTGCCAGCAGCTTAGCCCAGGACAGGATTGCAGATACGCAGTATTTT. The V and J genes are TRBV7-9 and TRBJ2-3; the match to TRBD1 covers 7 bases. This CDR3 is built from 16 residues. CDR1 SEHNR and CDR2 FQNEAQ come from the germline V gene (reference sequence). The V gene end was trimmed by 0 bases and the J gene end by 4 bases; junction bases not matched to a gene: 7.

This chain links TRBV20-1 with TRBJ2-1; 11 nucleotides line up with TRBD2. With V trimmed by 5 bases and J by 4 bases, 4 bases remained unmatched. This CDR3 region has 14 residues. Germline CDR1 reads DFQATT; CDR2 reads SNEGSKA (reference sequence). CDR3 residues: CSAAGTSGYNEQFF. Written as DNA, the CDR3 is TGCAGTGCTGCTGGGACTAGCGGTTACAATGAGCAGTTCTTC.

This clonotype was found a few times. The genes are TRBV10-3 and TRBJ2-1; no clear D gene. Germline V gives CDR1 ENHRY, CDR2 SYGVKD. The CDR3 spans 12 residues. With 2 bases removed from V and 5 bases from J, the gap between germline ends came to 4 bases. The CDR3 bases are TGTGCCATCAGTGAGGGTCACAATGAGCAGTTCTTC. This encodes CAISEGHNEQFF.

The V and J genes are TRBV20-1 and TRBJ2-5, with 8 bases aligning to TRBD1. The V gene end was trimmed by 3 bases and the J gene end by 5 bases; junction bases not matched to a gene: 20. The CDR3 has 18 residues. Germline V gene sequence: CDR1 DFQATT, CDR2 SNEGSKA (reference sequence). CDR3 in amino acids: CSASIRDRREPKGETQYF. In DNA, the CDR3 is TGCAGTGCTAGTATTCGGGACAGGAGAGAGCCAAAGGGGGAGACCCAGTACTTC.

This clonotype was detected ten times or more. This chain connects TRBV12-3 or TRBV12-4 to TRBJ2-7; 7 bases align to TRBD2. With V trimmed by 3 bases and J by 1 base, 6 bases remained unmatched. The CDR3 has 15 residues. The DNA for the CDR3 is TGTGCCAGCAGTTTTTTGGAAGCGGGGTCCTACGAGCAGTACTTC. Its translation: CASSFLEAGSYEQYF.

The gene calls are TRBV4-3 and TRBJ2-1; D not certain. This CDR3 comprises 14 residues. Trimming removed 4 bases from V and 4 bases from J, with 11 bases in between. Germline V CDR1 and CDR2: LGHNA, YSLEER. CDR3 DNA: TGCGCCAGCAGCCCCGAAATCCGGTACAATGAGCAGTTCTTC. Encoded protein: CASSPEIRYNEQFF.

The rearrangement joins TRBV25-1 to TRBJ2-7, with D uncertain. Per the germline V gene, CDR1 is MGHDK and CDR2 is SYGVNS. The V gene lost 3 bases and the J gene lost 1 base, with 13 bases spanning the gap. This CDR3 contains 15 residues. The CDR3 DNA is TGTGCCAGCAGTGATCCCCGCCGACCGTCCTACGAGCAGTACTTC. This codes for CASSDPRRPSYEQYF.